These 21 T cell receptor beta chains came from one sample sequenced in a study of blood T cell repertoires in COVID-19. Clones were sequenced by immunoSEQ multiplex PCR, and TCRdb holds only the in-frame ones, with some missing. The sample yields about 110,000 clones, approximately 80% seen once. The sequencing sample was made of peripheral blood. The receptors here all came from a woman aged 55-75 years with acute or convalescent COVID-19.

CDR3 amino acids: CATSDPNYGSYTF. The CDR3 DNA reads TGTGCCACCAGTGATCCTAATTACGGGAGCTACACCTTC. The rearrangement joins TRBV24-1 to TRBJ1-2; D not certain. Germline V gene data show CDR1 as KGHDR and CDR2 as SFDVKD. This CDR3 contains 13 residues. Trimming pared 3 bases from V and 9 bases from J, leaving 13 bases between.

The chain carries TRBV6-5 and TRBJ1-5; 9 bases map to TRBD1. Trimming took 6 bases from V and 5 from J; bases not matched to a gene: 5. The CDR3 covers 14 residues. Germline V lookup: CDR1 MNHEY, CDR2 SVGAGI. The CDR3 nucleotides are TGTGCCAGCAGACCGGGACAGGGACATCAGCCCCAGCATTTT. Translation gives CASRPGQGHQPQHF.

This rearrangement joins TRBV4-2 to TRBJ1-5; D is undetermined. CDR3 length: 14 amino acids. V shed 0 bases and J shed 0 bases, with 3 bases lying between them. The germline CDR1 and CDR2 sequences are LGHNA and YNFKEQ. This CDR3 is CASSQDHSNQPQHF. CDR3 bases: TGTGCCAGCAGCCAAGATCATAGCAATCAGCCCCAGCATTTT.

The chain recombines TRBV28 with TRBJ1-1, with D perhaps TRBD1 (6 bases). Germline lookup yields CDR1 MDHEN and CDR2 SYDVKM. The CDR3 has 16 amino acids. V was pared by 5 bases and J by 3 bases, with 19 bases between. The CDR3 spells CASSGAAQGYDTEAFF. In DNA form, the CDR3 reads TGTGCCAGCAGTGGGGCCGCACAGGGATACGACACTGAAGCTTTCTTT.

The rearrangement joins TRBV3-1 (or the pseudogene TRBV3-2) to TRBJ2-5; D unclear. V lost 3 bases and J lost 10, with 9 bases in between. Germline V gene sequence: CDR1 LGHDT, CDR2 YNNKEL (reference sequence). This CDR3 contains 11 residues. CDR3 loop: CASSHEKYQYF. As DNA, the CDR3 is TGTGCCAGCAGCCACGAGAAATACCAGTACTTC.

CDR3 in DNA: TGTGCCAGCAGTTCTCTCCGACAGGGCCCAGATGGCTACACCTTC. Its protein product is CASSSLRQGPDGYTF. The chain uses TRBV27 and TRBJ1-2; 7 bases line up with TRBD1. V shed 4 bases, J shed 6 bases, and the junction held 11 bases outside the gene matches. Germline loops: CDR1 MNHEY, CDR2 SMNVEV (reference sequence). The CDR3 has 15 amino acids.

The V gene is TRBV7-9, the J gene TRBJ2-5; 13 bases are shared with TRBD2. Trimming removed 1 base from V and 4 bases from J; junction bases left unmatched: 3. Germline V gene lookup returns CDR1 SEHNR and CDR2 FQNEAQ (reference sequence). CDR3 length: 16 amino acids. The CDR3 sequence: CASSLVLAGGRETQYF. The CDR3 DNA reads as TGTGCCAGCAGCTTAGTACTAGCGGGGGGGCGAGAGACCCAGTACTTC.

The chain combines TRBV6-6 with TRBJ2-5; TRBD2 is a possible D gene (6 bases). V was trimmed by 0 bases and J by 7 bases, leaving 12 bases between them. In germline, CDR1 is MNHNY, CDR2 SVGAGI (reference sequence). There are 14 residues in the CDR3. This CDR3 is CASSYSRDLSTQYF. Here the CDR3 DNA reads TGTGCCAGCAGTTACTCGCGGGACCTATCGACCCAGTACTTC.

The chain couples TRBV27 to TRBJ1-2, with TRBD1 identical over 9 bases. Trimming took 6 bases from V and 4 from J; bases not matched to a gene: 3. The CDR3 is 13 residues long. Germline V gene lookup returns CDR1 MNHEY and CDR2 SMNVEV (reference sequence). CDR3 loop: CASRPTGGYGYTF. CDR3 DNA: TGTGCCAGCAGACCGACAGGGGGCTATGGCTACACCTTC.

Here the CDR3 reads CATSRGGSQETQYF. The CDR3 DNA reads as TGTGCCACCAGCAGAGGGGGCAGCCAAGAGACCCAGTACTTC. The chain has TRBV15 and TRBJ2-5, with D possibly matching TRBD1 (5 bases). Germline V lookup: CDR1 LNHNV, CDR2 YYDKDF (reference sequence). V lost 1 base, J lost 1 base, and 7 bases lay in between. CDR3 length: 14 amino acids.

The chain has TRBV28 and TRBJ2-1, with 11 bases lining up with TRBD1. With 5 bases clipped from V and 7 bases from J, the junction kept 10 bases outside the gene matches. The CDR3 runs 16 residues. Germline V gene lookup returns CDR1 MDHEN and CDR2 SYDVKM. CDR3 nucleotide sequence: TGTGCCAGCAGTCCACCAGGGACAGGGGGTTGGAATGAGCAGTTCTTC. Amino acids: CASSPPGTGGWNEQFF.

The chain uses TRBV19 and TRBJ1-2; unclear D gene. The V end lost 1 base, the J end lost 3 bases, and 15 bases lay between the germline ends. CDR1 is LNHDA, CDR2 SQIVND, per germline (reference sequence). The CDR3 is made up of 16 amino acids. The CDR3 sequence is CASSIAAGTSHYGYTF. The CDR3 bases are TGTGCCAGTAGTATAGCTGCGGGAACCTCCCACTATGGCTACACCTTC.

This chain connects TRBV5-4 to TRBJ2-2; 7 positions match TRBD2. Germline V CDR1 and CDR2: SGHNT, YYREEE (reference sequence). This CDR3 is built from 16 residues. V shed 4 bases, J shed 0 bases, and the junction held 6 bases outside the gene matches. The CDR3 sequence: CASSQAGRANTGELFF. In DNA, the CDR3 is TGTGCCAGCAGCCAAGCGGGACGGGCGAACACCGGGGAGCTGTTTTTT.

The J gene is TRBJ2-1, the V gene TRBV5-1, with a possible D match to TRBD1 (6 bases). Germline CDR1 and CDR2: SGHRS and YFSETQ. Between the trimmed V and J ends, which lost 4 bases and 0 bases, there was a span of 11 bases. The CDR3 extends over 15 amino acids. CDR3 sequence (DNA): TGCGCCAGCAGCGTACAGGGTGGCTCCTACAATGAGCAGTTCTTC. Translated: CASSVQGGSYNEQFF.

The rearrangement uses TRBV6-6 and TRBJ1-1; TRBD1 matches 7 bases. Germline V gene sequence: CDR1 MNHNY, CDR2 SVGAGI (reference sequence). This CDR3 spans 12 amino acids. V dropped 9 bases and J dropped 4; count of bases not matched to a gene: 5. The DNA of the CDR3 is TGTGCCAGTAGACAGGGAGGCACTGAAGCTTTCTTT. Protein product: CASRQGGTEAFF.

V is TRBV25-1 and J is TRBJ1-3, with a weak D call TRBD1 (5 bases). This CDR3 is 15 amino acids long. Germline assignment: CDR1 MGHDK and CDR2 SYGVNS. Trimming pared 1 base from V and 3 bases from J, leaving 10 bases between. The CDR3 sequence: CASSELGGYGNTIYF. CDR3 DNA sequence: TGTGCCAGCAGTGAATTGGGGGGTTATGGAAACACCATATATTTT.

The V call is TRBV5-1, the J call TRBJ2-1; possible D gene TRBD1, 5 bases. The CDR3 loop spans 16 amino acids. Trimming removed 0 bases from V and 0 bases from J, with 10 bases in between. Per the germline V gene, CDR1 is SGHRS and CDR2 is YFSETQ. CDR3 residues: CASSLGGGGSYNEQFF. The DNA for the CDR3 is TGCGCCAGCAGCTTGGGGGGCGGTGGCTCCTACAATGAGCAGTTCTTC.

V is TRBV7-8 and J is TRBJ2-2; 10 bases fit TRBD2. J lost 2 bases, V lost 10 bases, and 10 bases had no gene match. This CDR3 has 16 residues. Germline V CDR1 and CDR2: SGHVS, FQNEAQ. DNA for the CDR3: TGTGCCACCGGGGCTAGCGGGGGACCTAACACCGGGGAGCTGTTTTTT. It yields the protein CATGASGGPNTGELFF.

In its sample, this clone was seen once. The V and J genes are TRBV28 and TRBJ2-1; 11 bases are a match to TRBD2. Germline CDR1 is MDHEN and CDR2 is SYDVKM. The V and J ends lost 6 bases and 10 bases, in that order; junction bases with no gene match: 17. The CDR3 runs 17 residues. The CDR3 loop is CASSPLGISGRGREQFF. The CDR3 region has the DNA TGTGCCAGCAGCCCTTTGGGAATTAGCGGGAGGGGAAGGGAGCAGTTCTTC.

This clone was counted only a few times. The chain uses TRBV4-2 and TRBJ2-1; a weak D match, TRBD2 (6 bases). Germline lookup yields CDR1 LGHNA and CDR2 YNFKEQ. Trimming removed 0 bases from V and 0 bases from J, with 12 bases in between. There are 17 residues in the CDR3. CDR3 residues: CASSQDVRESSYNEQFF. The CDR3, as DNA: TGTGCCAGCAGCCAAGATGTTCGGGAGAGCTCCTACAATGAGCAGTTCTTC.

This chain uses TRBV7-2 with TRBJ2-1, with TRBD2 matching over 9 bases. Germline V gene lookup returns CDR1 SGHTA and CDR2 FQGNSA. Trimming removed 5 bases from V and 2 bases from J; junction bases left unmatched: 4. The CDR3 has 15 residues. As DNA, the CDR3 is TGTGCCAGCAGCCCCAGCGGGGGGCCCTACAATGAGCAGTTCTTC. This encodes CASSPSGGPYNEQFF.